A single sample gave rise to the 19 T cell receptor beta chains below, sequenced in a study of T cell changes during pregnancy in multiple sclerosis. Here immunoSEQ multiplex PCR was the method, and the copy in TCRdb shows in-frame clones only, minus some. The sample includes approximately 90,000 clones, approximately 90% of them seen just once. Here the sequenced sample was peripheral blood, taken in the first trimester of pregnancy. These receptors were taken from a female donor with multiple sclerosis, enrolled in a pregnancy study.

V and J are TRBV5-1 and TRBJ2-1; TRBD2 matches 8 bases. Germline V gene lookup returns CDR1 SGHRS and CDR2 YFSETQ. The junction had 2 bases not matched to a gene; V was cut back by 6 bases and J by 3 bases. There are 13 residues in the CDR3. The CDR3 sequence: CASNSGSYNEQFF. The CDR3 bases are TGCGCCAGCAACAGCGGGAGCTACAATGAGCAGTTCTTC.

The chain uses TRBV28 and TRBJ1-6, with D maybe TRBD1 (6 bases). V shed 4 bases and J shed 8 bases, with 18 bases lying between them. The CDR3 runs to 16 residues. Germline V gives CDR1 MDHEN, CDR2 SYDVKM. CDR3 amino acids: CASSSADSQTYSPLHF. CDR3 DNA sequence: TGTGCCAGCAGTTCCGCGGACAGCCAAACCTATTCACCCCTCCACTTT.

The rearrangement joins TRBV5-1 to TRBJ2-1, with 13 bases identical to TRBD2. CDR1 and CDR2 from the germline V gene are SGHRS and YFSETQ. The ends lost 3 bases at V and 6 bases at J; junction bases unmatched: 3. The CDR3 is 15 residues long. CDR3: CASSSGLAGPNEQFF. CDR3 in DNA: TGCGCCAGCAGCTCGGGACTAGCGGGGCCCAATGAGCAGTTCTTC. Together with reference TRBV5-1 and TRBJ2-1, the CDR3 gives the full variable domain: KAGVTQTPRYLIKTRGQQVTLSCSPISGHRSVSWYQQTPGQGLQFLFEYFSETQRNKGNFPGRFSGRQFSNSRSEMNVSTLELGDSALYLCASSSGLAGPNEQFFGPGTRLTVL.

The chain employs TRBV5-1 and TRBJ2-1, with 11 nucleotides matching TRBD2. Germline values: CDR1 SGHRS, CDR2 YFSETQ. Germline trimming cut 2 bases from V and 7 bases from J; bases unmatched to any gene: 8. The CDR3 length is 16 residues. This chain's CDR3 is CASSLTSGSVRNEQFF. The CDR3 DNA sequence: TGCGCCAGCAGCTTAACTAGCGGGAGTGTCCGGAATGAGCAGTTCTTC.

This clone was seen only once. This chain links TRBV5-1 with TRBJ2-6, with a possible D match to TRBD1 (6 bases). The CDR3 contains 15 residues. V was cut by 6 bases and J by 0 bases, with 10 bases left in between. In germline, CDR1 is SGHRS, CDR2 YFSETQ. The CDR3 reads CASKRGSSGANVLTF. Here the CDR3 DNA reads TGCGCCAGCAAGAGGGGGAGCTCTGGGGCCAACGTCCTGACTTTC.

The chain carries TRBV5-4 and TRBJ1-5; the D is unclear. The length of the CDR3 is 14 residues. Per germline, CDR1 SGHNT and CDR2 YYREEE (reference sequence). Trimming took off 1 base at V and 2 bases at J, with 7 bases between the two ends. CDR3 in amino acids: CASSLFGGNQPQHF. The CDR3 region has the DNA TGTGCCAGCAGCTTGTTTGGAGGCAATCAGCCCCAGCATTTT.

The chain employs TRBV29-1 and TRBJ2-7, with D possibly being TRBD2 (6 bases). CDR3 size: 11 residues. Trimming took off 3 bases at V and 3 bases at J, with 6 bases between the two ends. The germline gives CDR1 SQVTM, CDR2 ANQGSEA. The CDR3 coding sequence is TGCAGCGTTGATAGCGGCTACGAGCAGTACTTC. This translates into CSVDSGYEQYF.

The rearrangement joins TRBV30 to TRBJ1-2, with TRBD1 as a possible D gene (5 bases). The CDR3 is made up of 14 amino acids. Germline V gives CDR1 GTSNPN, CDR2 SVGIG (reference sequence). Trimming took 1 base from V and 5 from J, leaving 14 bases between them. CDR3 residues: CAWSGQGDLYGYTF. The CDR3 coding sequence is TGTGCCTGGAGTGGGCAGGGTGACCTTTATGGCTACACCTTC. Looking up the rest from reference TRBV30 and TRBJ1-2 gives the full variable domain: SQTIHQWPATLVQPVGSPLSLECTVEGTSNPNLYWYRQAAGRGLQLLFYSVGIGQISSEVPQNLSASRPQDRQFILSSKKLLLSDSGFYLCAWSGQGDLYGYTFGSGTRLTVV.

The V and J genes are TRBV11-2 and TRBJ2-4; tentatively, D is TRBD1 (6 bases). CDR1 and CDR2 (germline): SGHAT, FQNNGV. This CDR3 has 11 residues. V was cut by 5 bases and J by 15 bases, with 14 bases left in between. CDR3: CASSLGTLMYF. The CDR3 region has the DNA TGTGCCAGCAGCCTCGGGACACTGATGTACTTC.

J is TRBJ2-3 and V is TRBV5-4; 7 positions agree with TRBD1. CDR3 size: 15 residues. Germline V gives CDR1 SGHNT, CDR2 YYREEE (reference sequence). With 5 bases clipped from V and 2 bases from J, the junction kept 8 bases outside the gene matches. The CDR3 here is CASRETGTSTDTQYF. The CDR3 region has the DNA TGTGCCAGCAGGGAGACAGGGACCTCCACAGATACGCAGTATTTT.

V gene TRBV2 combines with J gene TRBJ1-1; 8 bases agree with TRBD1. J lost 5 bases, V lost 7 bases, and 12 bases had no gene match. The CDR3 runs 15 residues. Germline values: CDR1 SNHLY, CDR2 FYNNEI. As DNA, the CDR3 is TGTGCCAGCACAACCCTCCAGGGGGCGGGAACTGAAGCTTTCTTT. Translated, it gives CASTTLQGAGTEAFF.

The genes are TRBV5-1 and TRBJ2-4, with D perhaps TRBD1 (6 bases). The germline CDR1 and CDR2 sequences are SGHRS and YFSETQ. This CDR3 has 17 residues. Trimming stripped 5 bases from V and 7 bases from J, with 25 bases between. CDR3 in DNA: TGCGCCAGCAGTTTCCAGATAACGGGACAAAAAGGGAACATTCAGTACTTC. Encoded protein: CASSFQITGQKGNIQYF. The variable domain in full, with the rest retrieved from reference TRBV5-1 and TRBJ2-4, is KAGVTQTPRYLIKTRGQQVTLSCSPISGHRSVSWYQQTPGQGLQFLFEYFSETQRNKGNFPGRFSGRQFSNSRSEMNVSTLELGDSALYLCASSFQITGQKGNIQYFGAGTRLSVL.

The chain couples TRBV6-5 to TRBJ2-3, with D possibly matching TRBD1 (6 bases). The V end lost 0 bases, the J end lost 6 bases, and 10 bases lay between the germline ends. The CDR3 runs to 14 residues. Germline loops: CDR1 MNHEY, CDR2 SVGAGI. This chain's CDR3 is CASSYSQGSDTQYF. In DNA form, the CDR3 reads TGTGCCAGCAGTTACTCTCAGGGGTCGGATACGCAGTATTTT.

The chain recombines TRBV19 with TRBJ2-5; TRBD1 matches 8 bases. Germline lookup yields CDR1 LNHDA and CDR2 SQIVND (reference sequence). With V trimmed by 0 bases and J by 5 bases, 14 bases remained unmatched. The CDR3 loop spans 18 amino acids. The CDR3 DNA reads TGTGCCAGTAGTATAGATGCGTCGACAGGGGTTGACGGGGAGACCCAGTACTTC. Residues: CASSIDASTGVDGETQYF.

CDR3 in amino acids: CASSPILAGGTQTTSGEQYF. The CDR3 nucleotides are TGTGCCAGCAGTCCAATACTAGCGGGAGGGACCCAAACTACGTCGGGCGAGCAGTACTTC. The chain is built from TRBV28 and TRBJ2-7, with 13 bases matching TRBD2. This CDR3 contains 20 residues. V trimming: 5 bases; J trimming: 6 bases; junction bases outside the gene matches: 22. Germline V CDR1 and CDR2: MDHEN, SYDVKM.

V is TRBV9 and J is TRBJ2-2; possibly TRBD2 for D (5 bases). CDR1 is SGDLS, CDR2 YYNGEE, per germline. Trimming took 4 bases from V and 4 from J, leaving 11 bases between them. The CDR3 covers 14 residues. CDR3 amino acids: CASSPTRPTGELFF. The DNA of the CDR3 is TGTGCCAGCAGCCCCACTAGGCCCACCGGGGAGCTGTTTTTT.

The chain's CDR3 is CASSPPVGGLDEKLFF. CDR3 in DNA: TGTGCCAGCAGCCCTCCCGTCGGGGGGTTAGACGAAAAACTGTTTTTT. The V call is TRBV16, the J call TRBJ1-4; D is perhaps TRBD1 (5 bases). Germline V gene sequence: CDR1 KGHSY, CDR2 FQNENV. There are 16 residues in the CDR3. Trimming left V 4 bases short and J 8 bases short, with 20 bases between.

The chain uses TRBV29-1 and TRBJ2-5; TRBD2 might be the D (6 bases). The CDR3 consists of 13 residues. The ends were cut back, 7 bases at V and 2 bases at J, with 14 bases in the middle. The germline V gene has CDR1 SQVTM and CDR2 ANQGSEA. CDR3 in amino acids: CSGKTGVQETQYF. The CDR3 DNA follows: TGCAGCGGCAAAACGGGGGTACAAGAGACCCAGTACTTC.

This chain joins TRBV20-1 and TRBJ2-7, with a possible D match to TRBD2 (5 bases). CDR1 is DFQATT and CDR2 is SNEGSKA in the germline V gene (reference sequence). V dropped 5 bases and J dropped 6 bases, with 11 bases sitting between them. The CDR3 is made up of 11 amino acids. CDR3 loop: CSARGLAEQYF. The DNA of the CDR3 is TGCAGTGCTCGAGGACTTGCCGAGCAGTACTTC.